One and the same sample provided the 26 T cell receptor beta chains below, sequenced in a study of response to subunit inactivated influenza vaccine. TCRdb itself ran the RT-PCR reads through MiXCR, one entry per CDR3 protein. The sample holds 450,000 to 600,000 distinct CDR3 sequences, around 7.9% seen once. The source was PBMCs from blood, collected less than 25 months after vaccination. The source of these receptors is a man in his fifties or sixties who received an inactivated influenza vaccine.

The rearrangement links TRBV6-1 to TRBJ2-1, with TRBD2 matching 8 bases. The CDR3 length is 16 residues. With 7 bases clipped from V and 3 bases from J, the junction kept 11 bases outside the gene matches. Germline CDR1 and CDR2: MNHNS and SASEGT. CDR3: CASKIIIAGLYNEQFF. In DNA form, the CDR3 reads TGTGCCAGCAAAATCATCATAGCGGGACTCTACAATGAGCAGTTCTTC.

This chain joins TRBV29-1 and TRBJ1-4; D call uncertain. This CDR3 is built from 13 residues. CDR1 SQVTM and CDR2 ANQGSEA come from the germline V gene. Between the trimmed V and J ends, which lost 7 bases and 5 bases, there was a span of 14 bases. Written as DNA, the CDR3 is TGCAGCGCCAACAGCGGAACGAATGAAAAACTGTTTTTT. It encodes CSANSGTNEKLFF.

This clonotype was counted at least ten times. The genes are TRBV12-3 or TRBV12-4 and TRBJ1-3; D gene unclear. CDR3 length: 15 residues. V was cut by 3 bases and J by 2 bases, with 11 bases left in between. The CDR3 spells CASSLAGGTGNTIYF. The CDR3, as DNA: TGTGCCAGCAGTTTGGCGGGAGGCACTGGAAACACCATATATTTT.

This clonotype was seen at least ten times. The chain has TRBV4-2 and TRBJ2-1, with D possibly matching TRBD2 (7 bases). Germline assignment: CDR1 LGHNA and CDR2 YNFKEQ. The CDR3 loop spans 17 amino acids. V was cut by 4 bases and J by 4 bases, with 20 bases left in between. Here the CDR3 DNA reads TGTGCCAGCAGCCGCAACCCCACGGGGGGCCTTTACAATGAGCAGTTCTTC. The encoded protein is CASSRNPTGGLYNEQFF.

The chain uses TRBV28 and TRBJ2-7; D possibly uses TRBD1 or TRBD2 (5 bases each). The CDR3 loop spans 15 amino acids. V lost 3 bases and J 6 bases, leaving 18 bases between the germline ends. Germline lookup yields CDR1 MDHEN and CDR2 SYDVKM. CDR3 DNA sequence: TGTGCCAGCAGTTTTTCCGGGACCTCTACCTCCGAGCAGTACTTC. As protein: CASSFSGTSTSEQYF.

This clonotype is medium-sized within its sample. The chain carries TRBV10-3 and TRBJ1-1; 8 positions match TRBD1. The ends lost 0 bases at V and 9 bases at J; junction bases unmatched: 3. Germline V gene lookup returns CDR1 ENHRY and CDR2 SYGVKD. The CDR3 contains 13 residues. CDR3 residues: CAISESARGQAFF. The CDR3 nucleotides read TGTGCCATCAGTGAGTCGGCCAGGGGGCAAGCTTTCTTT.

This clonotype was observed a handful of times. The chain carries TRBV5-6 and TRBJ1-3; TRBD1 agrees at 7 bases. The junction had 6 bases not matched to a gene; V was cut back by 1 base and J by 2 bases. Germline V gene lookup returns CDR1 SGHDT and CDR2 YYEEEE. CDR3 size: 16 residues. This CDR3 reads CASSLPTGNTGNTIYF. The CDR3, as DNA: TGTGCCAGCAGCTTGCCGACAGGGAATACTGGAAACACCATATATTTT.

The chain combines TRBV11-2 with TRBJ1-4; D call uncertain. V lost 5 bases and J 8 bases, leaving 9 bases between the germline ends. Germline V gene data show CDR1 as SGHAT and CDR2 as FQNNGV. This CDR3 has 12 amino acids. As DNA, the CDR3 is TGTGCCAGCAGCCTAAAACCCGAAAAACTGTTTTTT. Translated: CASSLKPEKLFF.

In this sample, this clonotype turned up many times. This chain links TRBV7-9 with TRBJ2-7, with D hard to call. V lost 5 bases and J 4 bases, leaving 6 bases between the germline ends. The CDR3 runs to 11 residues. The germline V gene encodes CDR1 SEHNR and CDR2 FQNEAQ (reference sequence). The chain's CDR3 is CASSPIYEQYF. The CDR3 DNA sequence: TGTGCCAGCAGCCCAATTTACGAGCAGTACTTC.

The chain combines TRBV4-2 with TRBJ2-2; a possible D gene is TRBD2 (6 bases). Germline loops: CDR1 LGHNA, CDR2 YNFKEQ. Trimming cost V 3 bases and J 1 base, with 15 bases left between them. The CDR3 extends over 17 amino acids. CDR3 protein: CASSQGGRTLNTGELFF. The CDR3 DNA sequence: TGTGCCAGCAGCCAGGGGGGAAGGACATTGAACACCGGGGAGCTGTTTTTT.

This clonotype was counted only a few times. The CDR3 loop is CSARDPPSGNTGELFF. CDR3 DNA: TGCAGTGCTAGAGATCCTCCTAGCGGGAACACCGGGGAGCTGTTTTTT. This chain joins TRBV20-1 and TRBJ2-2; 7 bases line up with TRBD2. The CDR3 loop spans 16 amino acids. The germline V gene has CDR1 DFQATT and CDR2 SNEGSKA (reference sequence). V lost 0 bases to trimming and J lost 1 base; unmatched junction nucleotides: 5.

This clonotype occurred a few times. The chain carries TRBV29-1 and TRBJ1-1; D call uncertain. V dropped 1 base and J dropped 0 bases, with 9 bases sitting between them. The CDR3 loop spans 14 amino acids. The germline CDR1 and CDR2 sequences are SQVTM and ANQGSEA. The CDR3 spells CSVEGARLNTEAFF. In nucleotides, the CDR3 is TGCAGCGTTGAAGGTGCCAGGTTGAACACTGAAGCTTTCTTT.

The chain combines TRBV29-1 with TRBJ2-3; 7 nucleotides agree with TRBD1. This CDR3 is 12 amino acids long. Germline CDR1 and CDR2: SQVTM and ANQGSEA. V was clipped by 7 bases and J by 2 bases; unmatched bases: 3. This chain's CDR3 is CSGQGNTDTQYF. Written as DNA, the CDR3 is TGCAGCGGACAGGGCAACACAGATACGCAGTATTTT.

This chain connects TRBV11-2 to TRBJ2-1; 15 nucleotides line up with TRBD2. V lost 4 bases and J lost 9; bases outside the gene matches: 7. Germline CDR1 and CDR2: SGHAT and FQNNGV. The CDR3 contains 16 residues. This CDR3 reads CASSSRTSGRVGEQFF. In DNA form, the CDR3 reads TGTGCCAGCAGCTCTAGGACTAGCGGGAGGGTGGGTGAGCAGTTCTTC.

The chain employs TRBV5-1 and TRBJ2-7; 7 nucleotides match TRBD1. The V gene's germline CDR1 is SGHRS and CDR2 YFSETQ. V was clipped by 4 bases and J by 7 bases; unmatched bases: 8. This CDR3 comprises 13 residues. This CDR3 reads CASSRETGLEQYF. The CDR3 DNA follows: TGCGCCAGCAGCCGCGAGACAGGGTTGGAGCAGTACTTC. Using reference TRBV5-1 and TRBJ2-7 for the parts outside the CDR3, the full variable domain is KAGVTQTPRYLIKTRGQQVTLSCSPISGHRSVSWYQQTPGQGLQFLFEYFSETQRNKGNFPGRFSGRQFSNSRSEMNVSTLELGDSALYLCASSRETGLEQYFGPGTRLTVT.

The V and J genes are TRBV5-1 and TRBJ2-5; D might be TRBD2 (5 bases). V shed 0 bases and J shed 11 bases, with 8 bases lying between them. CDR3 size: 11 residues. Germline CDR1 SGHRS, CDR2 YFSETQ. The CDR3 sequence is CASSLERVQYF. CDR3 DNA: TGCGCCAGCAGCTTGGAGAGGGTACAGTACTTC.

This clonotype was seen repeatedly, ten times or more. This chain joins TRBV12-3 or TRBV12-4 and TRBJ1-2; 7 bases match TRBD1. The trim removed 6 bases at V and 6 bases at J, leaving 13 bases unmatched. The CDR3 is made up of 15 amino acids. The CDR3 nucleotides are TGTGCCAGCAGGAAAACAGGGGACCCCCTGGATGGCTACACCTTC. As protein: CASRKTGDPLDGYTF.

This clonotype was seen a handful of times. The chain joins TRBV11-2 to TRBJ1-4; 9 bases match TRBD1. CDR1 is SGHAT and CDR2 is FQNNGV in the germline V gene. This CDR3 has 15 amino acids. J was trimmed by 3 bases and V by 5 bases; bases with no gene match: 4. The CDR3, as DNA: TGTGCCAGCAGCCTCAGACAGGGGGCTAATGAAAAACTGTTTTTT. Translated: CASSLRQGANEKLFF.

The chain is built from TRBV7-2 and TRBJ2-1; TRBD2 agrees at 7 bases. The V segment lost 3 bases and the J segment 5 bases; nucleotides outside the gene matches: 7. This CDR3 is 15 amino acids long. In germline, CDR1 is SGHTA, CDR2 FQGNSA. Written as DNA, the CDR3 is TGTGCCAGCAGCTTTTTAACTAGCGTTAACAATGAGCAGTTCTTC. It codes for CASSFLTSVNNEQFF.

This clonotype has at least ten counts. The chain has TRBV6-1 and TRBJ2-1; 9 bases align to TRBD2. This CDR3 region has 15 residues. The trim removed 6 bases at V and 8 bases at J, leaving 11 bases unmatched. The germline gives CDR1 MNHNS, CDR2 SASEGT. This chain's CDR3 is CASSRGGANWYEQFF. The CDR3 DNA sequence: TGTGCCAGCAGCCGCGGGGGGGCGAATTGGTATGAGCAGTTCTTC.

Worth noting for this clonotype: Here the CDR3 omits its conserved ending phenylalanine or tryptophan, so a read error is the likely source. This rearrangement joins TRBV4-2 to TRBJ2-7, with 10 positions matching TRBD2. There are 17 residues in the CDR3. V gave up 1 base and J gave up 3 bases; unmatched junction bases: 9. The germline CDR1 and CDR2 sequences are LGHNA and YNFKEQ. DNA of the CDR3: TGTGCCAGCAGCCAAGGACTAGCGGGTCCTACTTACTACGAGCAGTACTCC. This translates into CASSQGLAGPTYYEQYS.

This clonotype was counted at least ten times. The genes are TRBV29-1 and TRBJ2-1, with 14 bases aligning to TRBD2. With 5 bases clipped from V and 7 bases from J, the junction kept 7 bases outside the gene matches. Looked up from germline, CDR1 is SQVTM and CDR2 is ANQGSEA. This CDR3 has 15 amino acids. The CDR3: CSVRGTSGSTNEQFF. CDR3 DNA sequence: TGCAGCGTTCGTGGGACTAGCGGGAGTACAAATGAGCAGTTCTTC.

The rearrangement joins TRBV11-2 to TRBJ2-5; D is uncertain. Germline V gene sequence: CDR1 SGHAT, CDR2 FQNNGV. The CDR3 sequence is 14 residues long. Trimming took off 2 bases at V and 2 bases at J, with 9 bases between the two ends. The CDR3 nucleotides read TGTGCCAGCAGCTTATACTTTGTGCAAGAGACCCAGTACTTC. It codes for CASSLYFVQETQYF. The full variable domain, its missing parts supplied by reference TRBV11-2 and TRBJ2-5, is EAGVAQSPRYKIIEKRQSVAFWCNPISGHATLYWYQQILGQGPKLLIQFQNNGVVDDSQLPKDRFSAERLKGVDSTLKIQPAKLEDSAVYLCASSLYFVQETQYFGPGTRLLVL.

The chain joins TRBV5-5 to TRBJ1-2, with a weak D call TRBD1 (5 bases). Trimming stripped 0 bases from V and 4 bases from J, with 10 bases between. Germline CDR1 SGHKS, CDR2 YYEKEE (reference sequence). This CDR3 is 14 amino acids long. The CDR3 is CASSLGGAGYGYTF. CDR3 DNA: TGTGCCAGCAGCTTGGGGGGCGCAGGCTATGGCTACACCTTC.

This rearrangement joins TRBV7-9 to TRBJ2-3; TRBD2 matches at 9 bases. CDR1 SEHNR and CDR2 FQNEAQ come from the germline V gene (reference sequence). The CDR3 length is 17 residues. V dropped 0 bases and J dropped 0; count of bases not matched to a gene: 4. DNA of the CDR3: TGTGCCAGCAGCTTAGCTGGCGGGGGGGTAAGCACAGATACGCAGTATTTT. Its translation: CASSLAGGGVSTDTQYF. The full variable domain, its missing parts supplied by reference TRBV7-9 and TRBJ2-3, is DTGVSQNPRHKITKRGQNVTFRCDPISEHNRLYWYRQTLGQGPEFLTYFQNEAQLEKSRLLSDRFSAERPKGSFSTLEIQRTEQGDSAMYLCASSLAGGGVSTDTQYFGPGTRLTVL.

This clonotype was detected ten times or more. The chain links TRBV3-1 to TRBJ2-5, with 12 bases identical to TRBD2. After removal of 6 bases from V and 4 bases from J, the junction contained 6 bases not matched to a gene. There are 15 residues in the CDR3. Germline values: CDR1 LGHDT, CDR2 YNNKEL (reference sequence). The CDR3: CASSDGLAGSETQYF. Here the CDR3 DNA reads TGTGCCAGCAGTGACGGACTAGCGGGATCAGAGACCCAGTACTTC.